This TCR beta chain came from a study of T cells in Graves' hyperthyroidism and ophthalmopathy. In the study overall: Staff took peripheral blood when the initial diagnosis was made, before any treatment began.

The table lists this clonotype with a few counts. Antigen: not known. Stable Graves' hyperthyroidism denoted no ophthalmopathy progression over 18 months. Germline lookup yields CDR1 MNHGY and CDR2 SVAAGI. Trimming left V 3 bases short and J 1 base short, with 13 bases between. CDR3 length: 15 amino acids. TCR beta CDR3 sequences were amplified from RNA transcripts. When the TCR CDR3 underwent first-round RT-PCR, the HTBI primer set was used. TCRdb processed the multiplex PCR reads anew with MiXCR; each CDR3 protein has one entry. The sample yields 350,000 to 400,000 distinct CDR3 sequences, under 15% seen once. Study-level points and caveats: Through a model of 13 V-J features, ophthalmopathy was separated from stable hyperthyroidism.

Specimen: blood. The origin of this receptor is a woman in her 30s with Graves' hyperthyroidism. The V and J genes are TRBV6-9 and TRBJ2-7, with D possibly matching TRBD1 (6 bases). The CDR3 region is CASSYGTQLSYEQYF. The CDR3, as DNA: TGTGCCAGCAGTTACGGGACACAACTATCCTACGAGCAGTACTTC.